The source of this T cell receptor (beta chain) is a study of blood T cell repertoires in COVID-19. Only in-frame clones appear in the TCRdb table, and some are missing; sequencing was by immunoSEQ multiplex PCR. The sample has under 250,000 clones, 80% to 90% seen once. From germline, CDR1 is SGHAT and CDR2 FQNNGV. The CDR3 length is 14 residues. V was cut by 1 base and J by 2 bases, with 8 bases left in between. This chain joins TRBV11-2 and TRBJ1-2, with D unresolved. The receptor's source is a woman in her 70s with acute or convalescent COVID-19. The specimen sequenced was peripheral blood. CDR3 bases: TGTGCCAGCAGCTTAGCACAGTTCAACTATGGCTACACCTTC. Encoded protein: CASSLAQFNYGYTF.